The present TCR beta chain was sequenced within a study of T-cell reconstitution after alpha-beta-depleted transplantation in children. Findings and caveats of the study: T-cell counts and diversity at one year following transplant were attributed mainly to newly produced T cells. Recipient T cells and thymic progenitors that survived gave rise to the high TCRbeta diversity observed at day 60 in some patients.

CDR3 size: 18 residues. Losses at the gene ends were 4 bases for V and 8 bases for J; bases not matched to a gene: 17. CDR1 and CDR2 from the germline V gene are MNHNS and SASEGT. A TCRbeta library incorporating unique molecular identifiers was prepared. TCRdb used MiXCR to reprocess the PCR reads, holding one entry per CDR3 protein. The sample lists around 800,000 distinct CDR3 sequences; about 15% were seen once. This clonotype has a count of ten or more. Antigen unknown. Sequencing was performed on PBMCs, mostly from graft donor cells, taken 360 days after TCRalphabeta/CD19-depleted stem cell transplant. The V call is TRBV6-1, the J call TRBJ2-1; the match to TRBD1 covers 10 bases. The source of this sequence is a male patient between 10 and 17 years old who had a stem cell transplant for acute lymphoblastic leukemia, so the T cells may come from the graft donor. The CDR3 loop is CASSAGLMDRGSGYEQFF. The CDR3 DNA reads as TGTGCCAGCAGTGCCGGACTAATGGACAGGGGGTCGGGCTATGAGCAGTTCTTC.